These 18 T cell receptor beta chains were all obtained from the same sample, sequenced in a study of T cell changes during pregnancy in multiple sclerosis. TCRdb's table, derived via immunoSEQ multiplex PCR, lists solely in-frame clones and lacks some. The profile covers approximately 60,000 clones, with 92% appearing a single time and about 2.5% taken by the ten largest. The sequences come from peripheral blood, collected in the first trimester of pregnancy. The receptors were sampled from a female donor with multiple sclerosis, enrolled in a pregnancy study.

The gene calls are TRBV18 and TRBJ2-2, with a possible D match to TRBD2 (6 bases). Trimming cost V 3 bases and J 1 base, with 12 bases left between them. CDR3 size: 16 residues. Germline-derived CDR1 and CDR2 are KGHSH and LQKENI. CDR3 nucleotides: TGTGCCAGCTCACCTCAGGGACTGATGAACACCGGGGAGCTGTTTTTT. This codes for CASSPQGLMNTGELFF.

The rearrangement joins TRBV11-3 to TRBJ2-4; D is ambiguous. CDR3 size: 15 residues. The germline CDR1 and CDR2 sequences are SGHNT and YENEEA. Trimming took off 4 bases at V and 0 bases at J, with 10 bases between the two ends. CDR3 in amino acids: CASSSGVGAKNIQYF. CDR3 nucleotide sequence: TGTGCCAGCAGCTCCGGAGTTGGAGCCAAAAACATTCAGTACTTC.

The genes are TRBV7-8 and TRBJ2-7; 7 nucleotides agree with TRBD2. Germline V gene sequence: CDR1 SGHVS, CDR2 FQNEAQ. After removal of 5 bases from V and 0 bases from J, the junction contained 7 bases not matched to a gene. This CDR3 is 15 amino acids long. CDR3: CASSNLGGSSYEQYF. The CDR3 DNA is TGTGCCAGCAGCAACCTCGGGGGGAGCTCCTACGAGCAGTACTTC.

V usage is TRBV18 and J usage is TRBJ1-3, with D possibly matching TRBD1 (6 bases). This CDR3 spans 16 amino acids. Trimming took 2 bases from V and 0 from J, leaving 11 bases between them. Germline assignment: CDR1 KGHSH and CDR2 LQKENI. The CDR3 is CASSPTGIVSGNTIYF. Written as DNA, the CDR3 is TGTGCCAGCTCACCAACAGGGATTGTCTCTGGAAACACCATATATTTT.

This clone was detected only once. The chain recombines TRBV19 with TRBJ2-2; 10 nucleotides agree with TRBD2. Germline-derived CDR1 and CDR2 are LNHDA and SQIVND (reference sequence). The CDR3 consists of 16 residues. V trimming: 6 bases; J trimming: 4 bases; junction bases outside the gene matches: 8. CDR3 DNA: TGTGCCAGTAGATGGGGGACTAGCGTTTCCACCGGGGAGCTGTTTTTT. This codes for CASRWGTSVSTGELFF.

This CDR3 is CASSVQGIEAFF. The DNA of the CDR3 is TGTGCCAGTAGTGTACAGGGGATTGAAGCTTTCTTT. The chain employs TRBV19 and TRBJ1-1, with 7 bases aligning to TRBD1. The CDR3 has 12 residues. The J segment lost 7 bases and the V segment lost 5 bases, leaving 4 bases of the junction unmatched. CDR1 is LNHDA, CDR2 SQIVND, per germline (reference sequence). Using reference TRBV19 and TRBJ1-1 for the parts outside the CDR3, the full variable domain is DGGITQSPKYLFRKEGQNVTLSCEQNLNHDAMYWYRQDPGQGLRLIYYSQIVNDFQKGDIAEGYSVSREKKESFPLTVTSAQKNPTAFYLCASSVQGIEAFFGQGTRLTVV.

The CDR3 sequence: CASSPLHITGGRNQPQHF. For the CDR3, the DNA is TGTGCCAGCAGTCCTCTCCATATTACAGGGGGCCGCAATCAGCCCCAGCATTTT. The chain carries TRBV28 and TRBJ1-5, with 9 bases lining up with TRBD1. The ends lost 5 bases at V and 2 bases at J; junction bases unmatched: 13. This CDR3 is built from 18 residues. CDR1 MDHEN and CDR2 SYDVKM come from the germline V gene.

The chain recombines TRBV7-8 with TRBJ2-1, with D possibly matching TRBD2 (6 bases). Germline-derived CDR1 and CDR2 are SGHVS and FQNEAQ. V lost 1 base, J lost 5 bases, and 27 bases lay in between. The CDR3 covers 20 residues. CDR3 in DNA: TGTGCCAGCAGCTTAGGTTCGGGCCCCGTAGCGGTTACGGGACACAATGAGCAGTTCTTC. Protein sequence: CASSLGSGPVAVTGHNEQFF.

The chain recombines TRBV19 with TRBJ2-1; 10 bases fit TRBD2. Per the germline V gene, CDR1 is LNHDA and CDR2 is SQIVND (reference sequence). The CDR3 is 15 amino acids. With 5 bases clipped from V and 3 bases from J, the junction kept 4 bases outside the gene matches. The CDR3 coding sequence is TGTGCCAGTAGTCCTACTAGCGGGAACTACAATGAGCAGTTCTTC. It specifies CASSPTSGNYNEQFF.

V gene TRBV5-4 combines with J gene TRBJ2-7; 10 nucleotides align to TRBD2. The V gene's germline CDR1 is SGHNT and CDR2 YYREEE (reference sequence). Unmatched junction bases numbered 5, after V lost 0 bases and J lost 5 bases. CDR3 length: 15 residues. The CDR3 protein is CASSLGLAGGNEQYF. CDR3 coding DNA: TGTGCCAGCAGCTTGGGATTAGCGGGAGGCAACGAGCAGTACTTC.

This rearrangement joins TRBV7-2 to TRBJ1-2; D gene unclear. V was clipped by 1 base and J by 2 bases, with 5 bases between them. This CDR3 contains 13 residues. Germline V gene sequence: CDR1 SGHTA, CDR2 FQGNSA. The CDR3 spells CASSLDSNYGYTF. CDR3 in DNA: TGTGCCAGCAGCTTAGACAGCAACTATGGCTACACCTTC.

The CDR3 region is CASSPLSNGYTF. The CDR3 nucleotides read TGTGCCAGCAGCCCTCTTTCTAATGGCTACACCTTC. This sequence joins TRBV7-9 and TRBJ1-2; D is undetermined. The CDR3 contains 12 residues. Trimming pared 5 bases from V and 6 bases from J, leaving 10 bases between. Per the germline V gene, CDR1 is SEHNR and CDR2 is FQNEAQ (reference sequence).

CDR3 region: CASSYTSSGNYEQYF. CDR3 DNA sequence: TGTGCCAGCAGTTACACTTCTAGCGGAAACTACGAGCAGTACTTC. The chain combines TRBV6-6 with TRBJ2-7; 7 nucleotides agree with TRBD2. The germline gives CDR1 MNHNY, CDR2 SVGAGI (reference sequence). V was pared by 2 bases and J by 3 bases, with 7 bases of the junction left unmatched. The CDR3 spans 15 residues.

This clone showed up just a few times. The chain is built from TRBV6-6 and TRBJ2-7, with D possibly matching TRBD2 (6 bases). The length of the CDR3 is 13 residues. Germline V gene data show CDR1 as MNHNY and CDR2 as SVGAGI (reference sequence). The V end was cut by 6 bases, the J end by 5 bases, with 14 bases between. The CDR3 coding sequence is TGTGCCAGCAGCCTACGGGAGAGCGACGAGCAGTACTTC. Translated, it gives CASSLRESDEQYF.

The rearrangement joins TRBV5-4 to TRBJ2-5; 13 bases align to TRBD2. The CDR3 totals 16 residues. Germline V gene sequence: CDR1 SGHNT, CDR2 YYREEE (reference sequence). Trimming removed 3 bases from V and 4 bases from J; junction bases left unmatched: 6. The CDR3 DNA reads TGTGCCAGCAGCTGGATTGGACTAGCGGGAGCAGAGACCCAGTACTTC. It specifies CASSWIGLAGAETQYF.

The rearrangement uses TRBV29-1 and TRBJ2-3; D remains ambiguous. V was shortened by 2 bases and J by 2 bases, with 17 bases between the two germline ends. Germline CDR1 and CDR2: SQVTM and ANQGSEA. The CDR3 is 16 amino acids. The CDR3 DNA reads TGCAGCGTTGAATCCGTTCCCCCCCTGTCCACAGATACGCAGTATTTT. This sequence encodes CSVESVPPLSTDTQYF.

V usage is TRBV29-1 and J usage is TRBJ2-7; TRBD2 agrees at 11 bases. The CDR3 spans 15 residues. Trimming cost V 1 base and J 6 bases; bases outside gene matches: 8. Germline V lookup: CDR1 SQVTM, CDR2 ANQGSEA. The CDR3 region is CSVEVAGGPTGEQYF. The CDR3 bases are TGCAGCGTTGAAGTAGCGGGAGGGCCCACGGGCGAGCAGTACTTC.

The CDR3 reads CASSLLSEQFF. CDR3 bases: TGTGCCAGCAGCTTATTGTCGGAGCAGTTCTTC. The V and J genes are TRBV7-9 and TRBJ2-1; D is uncertain. The germline V and J ends were trimmed by 2 bases and 10 bases, with 6 bases remaining between them. CDR1 is SEHNR and CDR2 is FQNEAQ in the germline V gene (reference sequence). The CDR3 is 11 amino acids. The full variable domain, with the rest looked up from reference TRBV7-9 and TRBJ2-1, is DTGVSQNPRHKITKRGQNVTFRCDPISEHNRLYWYRQTLGQGPEFLTYFQNEAQLEKSRLLSDRFSAERPKGSFSTLEIQRTEQGDSAMYLCASSLLSEQFFGPGTRLTVL.